This TCR beta chain was recovered during a study of T cell repertoires in cytomegalovirus infection. Study in general: Both a matching HLA type and CMV infection were indicated by public TCR beta signatures. Broader study findings: CMV-specific HLA-C-restricted TCR beta clonotypes dominated the ex vivo response.

In TCRdb, the reads were re-called with MiXCR into one record per CDR3 protein. Of more than 85,000 distinct CDR3 sequences detected, more than 20% appear once; the ten largest clones hold 30% to 40%. The table lists this clonotype with many counts. Its matching antigen is unknown. There are 15 residues in the CDR3. The ends were cut back, 4 bases at V and 6 bases at J, with 16 bases in the middle. Germline V gene data show CDR1 as MNHEY and CDR2 as SVGEGT. This TCR derives from a human donor in good health (CMV status not recorded). Some clones in this sample may be carry-over from other donors' samples. The V call is TRBV6-2 or TRBV6-3, the J call TRBJ1-5; TRBD1 is a possible D gene (6 bases). Sequencing was performed on CD8+ T cells from PBMCs. In DNA, the CDR3 is TGTGCCAGCAGTTCTGACGGGGGGCAGAGTCAGCCCCAGCATTTT. It is translated as CASSSDGGQSQPQHF.